This TCR beta chain was identified during a study of T-cell memory formation after mild COVID-19. In the study overall: Largely donor-specific TCR clusters were found.

Trimming took 2 bases from V and 0 from J, leaving 12 bases between them. Per the germline V gene, CDR1 is SGHDT and CDR2 is YYEEEE. This CDR3 region has 17 residues. In TCRdb, the 5' RACE reads were re-called with MiXCR into one record per CDR3 protein. Here the sample spans 190,000 or so distinct CDR3 sequences, 27% being singletons. Overall study results and limits: Contracting CD8+ clones were enriched in EMRA, CD4+ mainly in CM and EM. The appearance of some responding clones in pre-infection memory suggested that cross-reactive memory joined. Day 15 to 85 contracting clones showed balanced CD4/CD8; later expanders leaned CD4+.

A note on this clonotype: The target antigen is unknown.

This chain joins TRBV5-6 and TRBJ2-6; TRBD2 is a possible D gene (7 bases). The sample was PBMCs or a T cell subset sorted from them (not recorded which). The receptor was derived from an adult woman who had mild COVID-19 (a few samples of this study predate the infection). Cell type and time point are not known. CDR3 amino acids: CASSLRGATSGANVLTF. The DNA of the CDR3 is TGTGCCAGCAGCTTACGGGGGGCCACCTCTGGGGCCAACGTCCTGACTTTC.